Sequencing of this T cell receptor beta chain was carried out in a study of PD-1 blockade in mismatch repair-deficient tumors. About the study: Patients had about 13 mismatch repair-deficient cancer types and were previously treated and progressing. The study's findings and limits: Tumor-resident clones, often undetectable pretreatment in blood, expanded then contracted after pembrolizumab.

The CDR3 length is 15 residues. Looked up from germline, CDR1 is SGHRS and CDR2 is YFSETQ. Between the trimmed V and J ends, which lost 0 bases and 2 bases, there was a span of 9 bases. Every patient had mismatch repair deficiency by PCR or immunohistochemistry. TCRs were sequenced from a few patients responding to pembrolizumab. TCRdb keeps only in-frame clones here, not all; method: immunoSEQ multiplex PCR. This table has just under 80,000 clones, approximately 81% appearing once. Remarks on this clone: No antigen is known for it.

The sequencing here drew on peripheral blood, taken 44 weeks after starting pembrolizumab. This rearrangement joins TRBV5-1 to TRBJ2-1; D perhaps matches TRBD1 (6 bases). The origin of this receptor is an adult with mismatch repair-deficient cancer. This CDR3 reads CASSLEQGTYNEQFF. DNA of the CDR3: TGCGCCAGCAGCTTGGAACAGGGCACCTACAATGAGCAGTTCTTC.